This is a list of T cell receptor beta chains from one sample in a study of vaccination effects on CD4 cells after COVID-19. TCRdb's copy holds only in-frame clones and misses some; the assay was immunoSEQ multiplex PCR. The table records more than 35,000 clones, roughly four fifths of them present only once. Antigen specificity for these receptors is unknown. Here the sequenced sample was CD4+ T cells from PBMCs cultured with a peptide pool, taken before COVID-19 vaccination. These TCRs come from a human donor who had a prior SARS-CoV-2 infection. Both conserved end residues are part of each CDR3. The D gene is left open where the match is weak. A row's size may be missing; if present it is once, few, many or a size class.

NA	NA	TRBJ2-1	TRBV5-1	TGCGCCAGCAGCGCGGGAATTAGACAGAACTCCTACAATGAGCAGTTCTTC	CASSAGIRQNSYNEQFF
NA	NA	TRBJ2-4	TRBV2	TGTGCCAGCAGTGAAGTCGACGATATTCAGTACTTC	CASSEVDDIQYF
NA	NA	TRBJ2-2	TRBV5-6	TGTGCCAGCAGCTTGGGATGGTTCCTGGGCTCTACCGAGTTT	CASSLGWFLGSTEF
NA	TRBD1	TRBJ1-2	TRBV10-3	TGTGCCATCAGTGAGTCCGCGGGACAGGCCTATGGCTACACCTTC	CAISESAGQAYGYTF
few	TRBD1	TRBJ1-2	TRBV6-5	TGTGCCAGCAGGCCCGGGACAGCCAGGCTCGGCTACACCTTC	CASRPGTARLGYTF
NA	TRBD2	TRBJ2-1	TRBV7-3	TGTGCCAGCGCCGAACTAGCGGGAGGGTCCTACAATGAGCAGTTCTTC	CASAELAGGSYNEQFF
NA	NA	TRBJ1-4	TRBV4-2	TGTGCCAGCAGCCAAGATCGGGGTGAAAAACTGTTTTTT	CASSQDRGEKLFF
NA	NA	TRBJ1-1	TRBV5-1	TGCGCCAGCAGCCTAATGGCGAATACTGAAGCTTTCTTT	CASSLMANTEAFF
NA	TRBD1	TRBJ2-3	TRBV5-8	TGTGCCAGCAGCTTGACAGGGGTCAGTGAGGATACGCAGTATTTT	CASSLTGVSEDTQYF
NA	TRBD1	TRBJ2-3	TRBV7-3	TGTGCCAGCAGCAACACAGGGGCCACAGATACGCAGTATTTT	CASSNTGATDTQYF
NA	NA	TRBJ2-3	TRBV18	TGTGCCAGCTCCACGCAGGTAGTTCCCTCGCAGTATTTT	CASSTQVVPSQYF
NA	TRBD2	TRBJ2-1	TRBV6-1	TGTGCCAGCAGTGAAGTTGCTAGCGGGGGTTCTTTCTCCTACAATGAGCAGTTCTTC	CASSEVASGGSFSYNEQFF
NA	NA	TRBJ1-2	TRBV23-1	TGCGCCAGCAGTCGGAGTCGGTCGGGTGGCTACACCTTC	CASSRSRSGGYTF
NA	TRBD2	TRBJ2-3	TRBV30	TGTGCCTGGAGTGTATCCCGGACTAGCGGGAGCCCAGATACGCAGTATTTT	CAWSVSRTSGSPDTQYF
few	TRBD2	TRBJ2-1	TRBV11-3	TGTGCCAGCAGCACCCGAGGACTAGCGGGTCGCAATGAGCAGTTCTTC	CASSTRGLAGRNEQFF
NA	NA	TRBJ2-3	TRBV4-3	TGCGCCAGCAGCCAAGAGGCGGGGAGCACAGATACGCAGTATTTT	CASSQEAGSTDTQYF
NA	TRBD2	TRBJ2-3	TRBV7-2	TGTGCCAGCACCCCCGAGCCGCGGGGGGGCCGAGGTACGCAGTATTTT	CASTPEPRGGRGTQYF
NA	TRBD2	TRBJ2-5	TRBV29-1	TGCAGCGTTACGCCCGGGACTAGGGAGACCCAGTACTTC	CSVTPGTRETQYF
once	TRBD1	TRBJ2-2	TRBV7-9	TGTGCCAGCAGCTATAGGACAGGGGGGCGGCGAACCGGGGAGCTGTTTTTT	CASSYRTGGRRTGELFF
once	NA	TRBJ2-5	TRBV6-5	TGTGCCAGCAGGCTACCCAGGGGCCCAGGGGAGACCCAGTACTTC	CASRLPRGPGETQYF
once	TRBD2	TRBJ2-1	TRBV18	TGTGCCAGCTCATTACTAGCGGGAGGGCCTAATGAGCAGTTCTTC	CASSLLAGGPNEQFF
NA	TRBD1	TRBJ1-5	TRBV18	TGTGCCAGCTCACCAAAAGGGACAGGGGTGGGCAATCAGCCCCAGCATTTT	CASSPKGTGVGNQPQHF
NA	NA	TRBJ1-5	TRBV4-1	TGCGCCAGCAGCCAAGAGAGGGATCAGCCCCAGCATTTT	CASSQERDQPQHF
NA	TRBD1	TRBJ1-3	TRBV29-1	TGCAGCGTTTATTCGGATCAGGGGGCAGATCGTGCTGGAAACACCATATATTTT	CSVYSDQGADRAGNTIYF
few	TRBD1	TRBJ2-4	TRBV19	TGTGCCAGTAGTCCGTCAGGGGGCATTTTACGTCCCAAAAACATTCAGTACTTC	CASSPSGGILRPKNIQYF
NA	NA	TRBJ1-3	TRBV30	TGTGCCTGGAGTGTACGTAGCAGTTCCTCTGGAAACACCATATATTTT	CAWSVRSSSSGNTIYF
NA	TRBD2	TRBJ2-7	TRBV27	TGTGCCAGCAGTTTGGAGCTAGCGGGAGGGCCGGTCGAGCAGTACTTC	CASSLELAGGPVEQYF
NA	NA	TRBJ2-2	TRBV18	TGTGCCAGCTCTCCAACATTGGGGCTTGTGTCGCCGAACACCGGGGAGCTGTTTTTT	CASSPTLGLVSPNTGELFF
NA	NA	TRBJ2-1	TRBV7-2	TGTGCCAGCAGCACCCGTCTAGCGCCAAACAATGAGCAGTTCTTC	CASSTRLAPNNEQFF
NA	NA	TRBJ1-2	TRBV7-9	TGTGCCAGCAGCCAAGGGGGTTACTATGGCTACACCTTC	CASSQGGYYGYTF
NA	NA	TRBJ2-2	TRBV11-2	TGTGCCAGCCATTTTACGGGGTCCGGGGAGCTGTTTTTT	CASHFTGSGELFF
NA	TRBD1	TRBJ2-5	TRBV11-3	TGTGCCAGCAGCTTAGGATCCGGGACAGGGGGCGAGACCCAGTACTTC	CASSLGSGTGGETQYF
once	NA	TRBJ2-7	TRBV4-2	TGTGCCAGCAGCCAGGCGAGTCTAAGCTCCTACGAGCAGTACTTC	CASSQASLSSYEQYF
NA	NA	TRBJ2-5	TRBV29-1	TGCAGCGTTTATTTAGCGTTAGAGACCCAGTACTTC	CSVYLALETQYF
NA	NA	TRBJ2-2	TRBV7-8	TGTGCCAGCAGCTTAAGGCGGGGGACAGGGAACACCGGGGAGCTGTTTTTT	CASSLRRGTGNTGELFF
NA	NA	TRBJ2-3	TRBV15	TGTGCCACCATGTGGGGGGCCGGCACAGATACGCAGTATTTT	CATMWGAGTDTQYF
few	NA	TRBJ1-5	TRBV19	TGTGCCAGTAGTGAAGCGGGGCGCGGGGATCAGCCCCAGCATTTT	CASSEAGRGDQPQHF
once	TRBD2	TRBJ2-1	TRBV7-2	TGTGCCAGCAGCTACTCGCGGGGGGCTCACAATGAGCAGTTCTTC	CASSYSRGAHNEQFF
NA	NA	TRBJ2-2	TRBV5-4	TGTGCCAGCAGCTTGGATTATAACACCGGGGAGCTGTTTTTT	CASSLDYNTGELFF
NA	NA	TRBJ2-5	TRBV18	TGTGCCAGCTCACCCACCAGGGACTTACAAGAGACCCAGTACTTC	CASSPTRDLQETQYF
NA	NA	TRBJ1-5	TRBV3-1/TRBV3-2	TGTGCCAGCAGCCACACAGGGCAAGGGGACAATCAGCCCCAGCATTTT	CASSHTGQGDNQPQHF
NA	TRBD1	TRBJ1-2	TRBV2	TGTGCCAGCAGTTCCGGGACAGGGGTATATGGCTACACCTTC	CASSSGTGVYGYTF
NA	NA	TRBJ2-7	TRBV11-3	TGTGCCAGCAGCTTAGATGGGGCGGGGCGGAACGAGCAGTACTTC	CASSLDGAGRNEQYF
medium-sized	NA	TRBJ2-7	TRBV4-2	TGTGCCAGCAGCCAAGAACCCACAGGGTCCTTTCGCGAGCAGTACTTC	CASSQEPTGSFREQYF
few	TRBD1	TRBJ1-5	TRBV28	TGTGCCAGCAGTTTTCGACAGGGAGCTTATAGCAATCAGCCCCAGCATTTT	CASSFRQGAYSNQPQHF
NA	TRBD2	TRBJ2-2	TRBV6-2/TRBV6-3	TGTGCCAGCAGTTACGGGGGCCAGCGGGAGTTTGTCACCGGGGAGCTGTTTTTT	CASSYGGQREFVTGELFF
NA	NA	TRBJ1-1	TRBV6-6	TGTGCCAGCAGTGACCCCATCGGACCAAACACTGAAGCTTTCTTT	CASSDPIGPNTEAFF
NA	NA	TRBJ2-3	TRBV19	TGTGCCAGTTCCGCAACCTACAGGTCTCCTAGCACAGATACGCAGTATTTT	CASSATYRSPSTDTQYF
once	TRBD1	TRBJ1-2	TRBV7-2	TGTGCCAGCAGCCCCCAGACTAAGACAGGGGGCGCTTTCTATGGCTACACCTTC	CASSPQTKTGGAFYGYTF
once	TRBD2	TRBJ2-7	TRBV24-1	TGTGCCACCAGTGGAGCGGGAGCCTCTGGCTACGAGCAGTACTTC	CATSGAGASGYEQYF
NA	TRBD1	TRBJ1-5	TRBV5-1	TGCGCCAGCAGCTTGGTCGCGACAGGGTATAGCAATCAGCCCCAGCATTTT	CASSLVATGYSNQPQHF